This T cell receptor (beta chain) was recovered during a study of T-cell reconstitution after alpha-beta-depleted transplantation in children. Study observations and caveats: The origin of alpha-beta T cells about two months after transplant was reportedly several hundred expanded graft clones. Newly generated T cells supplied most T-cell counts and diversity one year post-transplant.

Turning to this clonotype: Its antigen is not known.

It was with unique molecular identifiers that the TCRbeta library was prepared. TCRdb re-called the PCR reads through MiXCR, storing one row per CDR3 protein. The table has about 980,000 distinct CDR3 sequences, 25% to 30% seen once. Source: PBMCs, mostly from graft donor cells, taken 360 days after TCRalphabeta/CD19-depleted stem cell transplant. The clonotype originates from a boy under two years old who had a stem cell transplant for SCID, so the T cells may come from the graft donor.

CDR3: CASSLSKNNQPQHF. Written as DNA, the CDR3 is TGTGCCAGCAGCTTAAGCAAAAACAATCAGCCCCAGCATTTT. The chain carries TRBV7-2 and TRBJ1-5, with D hard to call. The CDR3 spans 14 residues. The V gene's germline CDR1 is SGHTA and CDR2 FQGNSA. V was cut by 2 bases and J by 3 bases, with 8 bases left in between.